Listed below are T cell receptor beta chains from one sample, sequenced in a study of cytomegalovirus exposure and HLA in healthy donors. TCRdb's copy holds only in-frame clones and misses some; the assay was immunoSEQ multiplex PCR. The repertoire holds about 130,000 clones, over 80% seen once, with more than 0.9% in the top ten. The source material was PBMCs. These receptors originate from a boy between 10 and 17 years old in good health and CMV-seronegative. The CDR3 runs from the conserved cysteine through the conserved F or W. A D gene is named only where the DNA matches it firmly. Clone sizes are given selectively: once, few, many, or a class where the clone is expanded.

>.|TRBJ2-2|TRBV2|TRBD2
TGTGCCAGCAGTGTGCGTGGCGGGAGTGGAACCGGGGAGCTGTTTTTT
CASSVRGGSGTGELFF
>few|TRBJ2-7|TRBV5-6|TRBD2
TGTGCCGGAGGGCGGGAGGGGTACGAGCAGTACTTC
CAGGREGYEQYF
>.|TRBJ2-7|TRBV7-2|.
TGTGCCAGCAGCTTAGGGACTGAGCAGTACTTC
CASSLGTEQYF
>.|TRBJ2-7|TRBV7-2|TRBD2
TGTGCCAGCAGCTCGAGACTAGCGGGGCAGACCTACGAGCAGTACTTC
CASSSRLAGQTYEQYF
>.|TRBJ2-7|TRBV6-5|.
TGTGCCAGCAGGGCAGGGTACCCTGCGGAGCAGTACTTC
CASRAGYPAEQYF
>.|TRBJ2-1|TRBV15|TRBD2
TGTGCCACCAGCCAATGGACTAGCTCTGACAATGAGCAGTTCTTC
CATSQWTSSDNEQFF
>.|TRBJ2-7|TRBV6-5|.
TGTGCCAGCAGCTCACTCCCTAGGGGGGGCTACGAGCAGTACTTC
CASSSLPRGGYEQYF
>.|TRBJ1-1|TRBV5-4|.
TGTGCCAGCAGCGTCCCAGGGATAATGAACACTGAAGCTTTCTTT
CASSVPGIMNTEAFF
>.|TRBJ1-5|TRBV5-4|.
TGTGCCAGCAGCCTCATGGCAGGGAGCAATCAGCCCCAGCATTTT
CASSLMAGSNQPQHF
>.|TRBJ2-5|TRBV6-5|TRBD1
TGTGCCAGCAGTTACTCGACAGGGAAAGAGACCCAGTACTTC
CASSYSTGKETQYF
>.|TRBJ2-2|TRBV4-1|.
TGCGCCAGCAGCCAGATTGGCCGGGGTTCGGGCAACACCGGGGAGCTGTTTTTT
CASSQIGRGSGNTGELFF
>.|TRBJ2-1|TRBV4-1|.
TGCGCCAGCAGCCACTCCAGACAAGACTACAATGAGCAGTTCTTC
CASSHSRQDYNEQFF
>.|TRBJ2-3|TRBV27|TRBD2
TGTGCCAGCAGTTCCCAACCGGGACTAGCGGGAGGTCTCACAGATACGCAGTATTTT
CASSSQPGLAGGLTDTQYF
>.|TRBJ2-3|TRBV6-5|.
TGTGCCAGCAGTTCGGTCAGGAACACAGATACGCAGTATTTT
CASSSVRNTDTQYF
>.|TRBJ2-3|TRBV7-9|.
TGTGCCAGCAGCCCCAAGCCTTTCCCGGGCACAGATACGCAGTATTTT
CASSPKPFPGTDTQYF
>.|TRBJ2-3|TRBV5-4|.
TGTGCCAGCAGCTTGAGGCTCGGGGGGCCAGCAGATACGCAGTATTTT
CASSLRLGGPADTQYF
>once|TRBJ2-7|TRBV5-1|TRBD1
TGCGCCAGCAGCCAGGGACAGGGACAGTACGAGCAGTACTTC
CASSQGQGQYEQYF
>.|TRBJ2-7|TRBV27|TRBD2
TGTGCCAGCAGGACTAGCGGGAGCTACGAGCAGTACTTC
CASRTSGSYEQYF
>few|TRBJ2-1|TRBV6-5|TRBD1
TGTGCCAGCAGTTACTCGGACAGGCGCTCCTACGATGAGCAGTTCTTC
CASSYSDRRSYDEQFF
>.|TRBJ2-1|TRBV9|.
TGTGCCAGCAGCGTAGATTCGAGAGCCTACAATGAGCAGTTCTTC
CASSVDSRAYNEQFF
>.|TRBJ1-1|TRBV27|TRBD1
TGTGCCAGCACCCCATTCCTTTCACAGGGGGGGAACACTGAAGCTTTCTTT
CASTPFLSQGGNTEAFF
>once|TRBJ2-1|TRBV4-2|TRBD2
TGTGCCAGCAGCCGAACTAGCGGGACCTTCTCCTACAATGAGCAGTTCTTC
CASSRTSGTFSYNEQFF
>.|TRBJ1-2|TRBV6-5|.
TGTGCCAGCAGTCCGGGAGGGGGAGCGACCTATGGCTACACCTTC
CASSPGGGATYGYTF
>once|TRBJ2-7|TRBV19|TRBD1
TGTGCCAGTATGGGACAGGGAGGGGAGTACGAGCAGTACTTC
CASMGQGGEYEQYF
>.|TRBJ2-3|TRBV6-6|.
TGTGCCAGCAGTTACTCGGGGGGGGCCATGACGCAGTATTTT
CASSYSGGAMTQYF
>.|TRBJ1-2|TRBV10-3|.
TGTGCCATCAGTGAGTCCGCCTTACCGGCTCGAGACTATGGCTACATCTTC
CAISESALPARDYGYIF
>once|TRBJ1-1|TRBV19|TRBD1
TGTGCCAGTAGTATAACAGGGGACGTGAATGAAGCTTTCTTT
CASSITGDVNEAFF
>.|TRBJ2-1|TRBV21-1|.
TGTGCCAGCAGCAGACAGGGGGTCTCCTACAATGAGCAGTTCTTC
CASSRQGVSYNEQFF
>.|TRBJ1-1|TRBV16|.
TGTGCCAGCAGTGGCTCGCGTGGGGCCACTGAAGCTTTCTTT
CASSGSRGATEAFF
>.|TRBJ2-3|TRBV30|.
TGTGCCTGGAGTGTGAGGGAGAGGGATACGCAGTATTTT
CAWSVRERDTQYF
>.|TRBJ1-3|TRBV7-6|TRBD1
TGTGCCAGCAGCTTGGACAGGGGGCGAGGAAACACCATATATTTT
CASSLDRGRGNTIYF
>.|TRBJ2-1|TRBV5-6|.
TGTGCCAGCAGCTTATTACCATCCAGGGAAGATGAGCAGTTCTTC
CASSLLPSREDEQFF
>.|TRBJ1-5|TRBV6-5|.
TGTGCCAGCAGTGGGTGGGGGGATCAGCCCCAGCATTTT
CASSGWGDQPQHF